This note documents a single T cell receptor (beta chain) sequence. What it binds is unknown. The RNA input was about 0.5 to 1 ug, and it was reverse transcribed with random hexamers. TCRdb redid the calling of the immunoSEQ multiplex PCR reads with MiXCR, one entry per CDR3 protein. The sample carries about 190,000 distinct CDR3 sequences, approximately 93% recorded once. The sequenced target, TCR beta, came from blood CD8+ and CD4+ T cells. Purification of the CD8+ and CD4+ T cells relied on negative isolation, and TEMRA cells underwent FACS enrichment. The CDR3 runs 13 residues. V trimming: 6 bases; J trimming: 7 bases; junction bases outside the gene matches: 9. Germline CDR1 and CDR2: DFQATT and SNEGSKA (reference sequence). This sample stems from a study of CD8 T cells in Susac syndrome. Findings of the study overall: Regarding the TCR sequencing and HLA analysis, the study admitted that a relatively small number of individuals were involved.

The sequencing input was CD4+ T cells from PBMCs. The TCR comes from a human donor in good health. The chain uses TRBV20-1 and TRBJ1-5, with 7 positions matching TRBD1. This CDR3 is CSAKNRGSQPQHF. The CDR3 DNA reads TGCAGTGCGAAAAACAGGGGAAGCCAGCCCCAGCATTTT.